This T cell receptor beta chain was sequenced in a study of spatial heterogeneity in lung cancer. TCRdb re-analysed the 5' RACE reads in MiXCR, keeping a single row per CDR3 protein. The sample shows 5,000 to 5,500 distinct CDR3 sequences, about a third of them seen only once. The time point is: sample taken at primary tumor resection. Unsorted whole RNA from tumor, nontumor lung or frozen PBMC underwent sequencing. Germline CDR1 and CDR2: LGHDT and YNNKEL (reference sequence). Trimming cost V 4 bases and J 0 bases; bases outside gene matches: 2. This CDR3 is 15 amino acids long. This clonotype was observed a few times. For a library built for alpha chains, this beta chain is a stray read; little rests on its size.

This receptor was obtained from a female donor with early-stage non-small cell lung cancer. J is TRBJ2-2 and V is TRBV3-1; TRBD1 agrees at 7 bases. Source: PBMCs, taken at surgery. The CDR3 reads CASSLGGPNTGELFF. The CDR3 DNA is TGTGCCAGCAGCCTAGGGGGCCCGAACACCGGGGAGCTGTTTTTT.